This is a list of T cell receptor beta chains from one sample in a study of human T cells and chemical hapten exposure. In TCRdb, the RACE reads were re-called with MiXCR into one record per CDR3 protein. Of approximately 120,000 distinct CDR3 sequences in the sample, 9% to 9.5% were seen once. The sequenced sample was whole blood, obtained in connection with sensitization to the hapten diphenylcyclopropenone (DPC). Receptors were obtained from a woman between 35 and 50 years old with alopecia areata. Some clones in this sample may be carry-over from other donors' samples. The CDR3 runs from the conserved cysteine through the conserved F or W. D genes are given only for firm matches. Clone size is not always given. Where it is, it says once, few, many or a class for expanded clones.

clone_size: many
j_call: TRBJ2-2
d_call: TRBD2
v_call: TRBV7-8
cdr3_length: 16
cdr3_aa: CASSPREGLDTGELFF
cdr3_nt: TGTGCCAGCAGCCCTCGGGAGGGTTTGGACACCGGGGAGCTGTTTTTT

clone_size: .
j_call: TRBJ1-1
d_call: .
v_call: TRBV20-1
cdr3_length: 16
cdr3_aa: CSARDGRGGMNTEAFF
cdr3_nt: TGCAGTGCTAGAGATGGTCGCGGCGGTATGAACACTGAAGCTTTCTTT

clone_size: many
j_call: TRBJ1-5
d_call: .
v_call: TRBV27
cdr3_length: 16
cdr3_aa: CASSPLSAGSNQPQHF
cdr3_nt: TGTGCCAGCAGCCCACTATCGGCCGGAAGCAATCAGCCCCAGCATTTT

clone_size: .
j_call: TRBJ2-6
d_call: .
v_call: TRBV27
cdr3_length: 15
cdr3_aa: CASSRRSSGANVLTF
cdr3_nt: TGTGCCAGCAGCCGCCGGTCCTCTGGGGCCAACGTCCTGACTTTC

clone_size: few
j_call: TRBJ2-1
d_call: .
v_call: TRBV12-3/TRBV12-4
cdr3_length: 15
cdr3_aa: CASSLRDKPYNEQFF
cdr3_nt: TGTGCCAGCAGTTTAAGGGACAAGCCGTACAATGAGCAGTTCTTC

clone_size: .
j_call: TRBJ1-6
d_call: TRBD1
v_call: TRBV28
cdr3_length: 16
cdr3_aa: CASSLGTGGSNSPLHF
cdr3_nt: TGTGCCAGCAGCCTCGGCACAGGGGGTAGTAATTCACCCCTCCACTTT

clone_size: many
j_call: TRBJ1-1
d_call: TRBD1
v_call: TRBV4-3
cdr3_length: 15
cdr3_aa: CASSAWTGMNTEAFF
cdr3_nt: TGCGCCAGCAGCGCCTGGACAGGGATGAACACTGAAGCTTTCTTT

clone_size: few
j_call: TRBJ1-2
d_call: .
v_call: TRBV29-1
cdr3_length: 11
cdr3_aa: CSVYRPEGYTF
cdr3_nt: TGCAGCGTCTACAGACCGGAGGGCTACACCTTC

clone_size: many
j_call: TRBJ1-2
d_call: TRBD1
v_call: TRBV6-2/TRBV6-3
cdr3_length: 17
cdr3_aa: CASSRPTGTGPNYGYTF
cdr3_nt: TGTGCCAGCAGCCGACCAACCGGGACAGGGCCCAACTATGGCTACACCTTC

clone_size: few
j_call: TRBJ1-3
d_call: TRBD1
v_call: TRBV6-6
cdr3_length: 17
cdr3_aa: CASSLPTGENSGNTIYF
cdr3_nt: TGTGCCAGCAGCCTCCCGACAGGGGAGAACTCTGGAAACACCATATATTTT

clone_size: few
j_call: TRBJ2-3
d_call: TRBD2
v_call: TRBV20-1
cdr3_length: 14
cdr3_aa: CSALAGGRTDTQYF
cdr3_nt: TGCAGTGCTTTAGCGGGCGGGCGAACAGATACGCAGTATTTT

clone_size: many
j_call: TRBJ1-6
d_call: .
v_call: TRBV20-1
cdr3_length: 13
cdr3_aa: CSASSSYNSPLHF
cdr3_nt: TGCAGTGCTAGTAGCTCCTATAATTCACCCCTCCACTTT

clone_size: many
j_call: TRBJ2-2
d_call: .
v_call: TRBV11-2
cdr3_length: 17
cdr3_aa: CASSSHRGTPNTGELFF
cdr3_nt: TGTGCCAGCAGCTCACATAGGGGAACTCCGAACACCGGGGAGCTGTTTTTT

clone_size: many
j_call: TRBJ1-3
d_call: .
v_call: TRBV15
cdr3_length: 15
cdr3_aa: CATSPLRRSGNTIYF
cdr3_nt: TGTGCCACCAGCCCCCTACGCCGGTCTGGAAACACCATATATTTT

clone_size: many
j_call: TRBJ1-1
d_call: .
v_call: TRBV20-1
cdr3_length: 14
cdr3_aa: CSARGGRVEGEAFF
cdr3_nt: TGCAGTGCCAGAGGGGGGAGGGTCGAAGGTGAAGCTTTCTTT

clone_size: many
j_call: TRBJ1-2
d_call: TRBD1
v_call: TRBV19
cdr3_length: 16
cdr3_aa: CASSFLLQGAQYGYTF
cdr3_nt: TGTGCCAGTAGTTTCCTATTACAGGGGGCGCAATACGGCTACACCTTC

clone_size: .
j_call: TRBJ2-2
d_call: .
v_call: TRBV4-1
cdr3_length: 17
cdr3_aa: CASSQVGTRSNTGELFF
cdr3_nt: TGCGCCAGCAGCCAAGTGGGGACTCGTTCGAACACCGGGGAGCTGTTTTTT

clone_size: .
j_call: TRBJ2-7
d_call: TRBD2
v_call: TRBV6-2/TRBV6-3
cdr3_length: 15
cdr3_aa: CASSIGSSGPNEQYF
cdr3_nt: TGTGCCAGCAGTATCGGCTCTAGCGGGCCTAACGAGCAGTACTTC

clone_size: many
j_call: TRBJ1-4
d_call: TRBD1
v_call: TRBV29-1
cdr3_length: 14
cdr3_aa: CSVGQGPTNEKLFF
cdr3_nt: TGCAGCGTTGGACAGGGACCAACTAATGAAAAACTGTTTTTT

clone_size: many
j_call: TRBJ1-1
d_call: .
v_call: TRBV6-6
cdr3_length: 14
cdr3_aa: CASSTPFVNTEAFF
cdr3_nt: TGTGCCAGCAGTACCCCCTTCGTGAACACTGAAGCTTTCTTT

clone_size: many
j_call: TRBJ1-2
d_call: .
v_call: TRBV5-5
cdr3_length: 14
cdr3_aa: CASSLEAEGTGYTF
cdr3_nt: TGTGCCAGCAGCTTGGAGGCGGAGGGAACTGGCTACACCTTC

clone_size: few
j_call: TRBJ1-5
d_call: .
v_call: TRBV18
cdr3_length: 13
cdr3_aa: CASSPGPDQPQHF
cdr3_nt: TGTGCCAGCTCACCGGGACCCGATCAGCCCCAGCATTTT

clone_size: few
j_call: TRBJ2-1
d_call: .
v_call: TRBV6-6
cdr3_length: 15
cdr3_aa: CASSYKPTAYNEQFF
cdr3_nt: TGTGCCAGCAGTTACAAACCTACAGCGTACAATGAGCAGTTCTTC

clone_size: few
j_call: TRBJ2-1
d_call: TRBD2
v_call: TRBV12-3/TRBV12-4
cdr3_length: 14
cdr3_aa: CASSSSLAGNEQFF
cdr3_nt: TGTGCCAGCAGTTCCTCTTTAGCGGGGAATGAGCAGTTCTTC

clone_size: few
j_call: TRBJ2-1
d_call: TRBD2
v_call: TRBV7-2
cdr3_length: 16
cdr3_aa: CASSLVAGGLANEQFF
cdr3_nt: TGTGCCAGCAGCTTAGTGGCGGGGGGCCTTGCCAATGAGCAGTTCTTC

clone_size: many
j_call: TRBJ2-1
d_call: .
v_call: TRBV9
cdr3_length: 13
cdr3_aa: CASSIWDFDEQFF
cdr3_nt: TGTGCCAGCAGCATCTGGGACTTTGATGAGCAGTTCTTC

clone_size: many
j_call: TRBJ1-4
d_call: .
v_call: TRBV24-1
cdr3_length: 15
cdr3_aa: CATRRGGGVDEKLFF
cdr3_nt: TGTGCCACCAGGCGCGGGGGAGGTGTAGATGAAAAACTGTTTTTT

clone_size: many
j_call: TRBJ1-1
d_call: .
v_call: TRBV5-1
cdr3_length: 14
cdr3_aa: CASSLEAAGTEAFF
cdr3_nt: TGCGCCAGCAGCTTGGAAGCCGCGGGGACTGAAGCTTTCTTT

clone_size: .
j_call: TRBJ2-1
d_call: TRBD2
v_call: TRBV6-2/TRBV6-3
cdr3_length: 18
cdr3_aa: CASTVGLAGVGSYNEQFF
cdr3_nt: TGTGCCAGCACCGTGGGACTAGCGGGGGTGGGGTCCTACAATGAGCAGTTCTTC

clone_size: .
j_call: TRBJ2-2
d_call: .
v_call: TRBV19
cdr3_length: 14
cdr3_aa: CASSTMVISGELFF
cdr3_nt: TGTGCCAGTAGTACGATGGTTATATCCGGGGAGCTGTTTTTT

clone_size: many
j_call: TRBJ2-4
d_call: TRBD2
v_call: TRBV19
cdr3_length: 21
cdr3_aa: CASSISGSGNIEPIAKNIQYF
cdr3_nt: TGTGCCAGTAGTATTTCCGGGAGCGGGAACATAGAACCTATAGCCAAAAACATTCAGTACTTC

clone_size: many
j_call: TRBJ2-2
d_call: .
v_call: TRBV10-3
cdr3_length: 16
cdr3_aa: CAISRETTGKTGELFF
cdr3_nt: TGTGCCATCAGCCGGGAGACTACAGGGAAAACCGGGGAGCTGTTTTTT

clone_size: .
j_call: TRBJ2-3
d_call: .
v_call: TRBV28
cdr3_length: 12
cdr3_aa: CASNDGTDTQYF
cdr3_nt: TGTGCCAGCAACGATGGAACAGATACGCAGTATTTT

clone_size: .
j_call: TRBJ1-6
d_call: .
v_call: TRBV16
cdr3_length: 14
cdr3_aa: CASSPQLQEKTLHF
cdr3_nt: TGTGCCAGCAGCCCTCAGTTACAGGAAAAAACCCTCCACTTT

clone_size: .
j_call: TRBJ2-3
d_call: TRBD2
v_call: TRBV6-1
cdr3_length: 16
cdr3_aa: CASRAGLAGGQDTQYF
cdr3_nt: TGTGCCAGCAGGGCCGGACTAGCGGGGGGGCAAGATACGCAGTATTTT

clone_size: many
j_call: TRBJ2-7
d_call: .
v_call: TRBV6-2/TRBV6-3
cdr3_length: 14
cdr3_aa: CASRGTSASYEQYF
cdr3_nt: TGTGCCAGCAGAGGGACATCTGCCAGCTACGAGCAGTACTTC

clone_size: few
j_call: TRBJ2-2
d_call: .
v_call: TRBV6-2/TRBV6-3
cdr3_length: 15
cdr3_aa: CAGCFKGPNTGELFF
cdr3_nt: TGTGCCGGCTGCTTTAAGGGACCGAACACCGGGGAGCTGTTTTTT

clone_size: few
j_call: TRBJ1-1
d_call: .
v_call: TRBV29-1
cdr3_length: 11
cdr3_aa: CSVDKGTEAFF
cdr3_nt: TGCAGCGTTGATAAAGGGACTGAAGCTTTCTTT

clone_size: many
j_call: TRBJ2-3
d_call: TRBD1
v_call: TRBV6-1
cdr3_length: 13
cdr3_aa: CASRDSEPDTQYF
cdr3_nt: TGTGCCAGCCGGGACAGCGAACCAGATACGCAGTATTTT

clone_size: many
j_call: TRBJ2-1
d_call: .
v_call: TRBV7-6
cdr3_length: 13
cdr3_aa: CASSSYAYNEQFF
cdr3_nt: TGTGCCAGCAGCTCCTATGCCTACAATGAGCAGTTCTTC

clone_size: many
j_call: TRBJ1-5
d_call: .
v_call: TRBV6-1
cdr3_length: 15
cdr3_aa: CASSETGRGGQPQHF
cdr3_nt: TGTGCCAGCAGTGAAACAGGGCGAGGCGGGCAGCCCCAGCATTTT

clone_size: .
j_call: TRBJ2-1
d_call: .
v_call: TRBV27
cdr3_length: 16
cdr3_aa: CASSLYSGDPGDEQFF
cdr3_nt: TGTGCCAGCAGTTTATATTCTGGGGACCCTGGCGATGAGCAGTTCTTC

clone_size: many
j_call: TRBJ2-1
d_call: .
v_call: TRBV10-1
cdr3_length: 14
cdr3_aa: CASSEGRNYNEQFF
cdr3_nt: TGCGCCAGCAGTGAGGGCAGGAACTACAATGAGCAGTTCTTC

clone_size: .
j_call: TRBJ2-3
d_call: TRBD1
v_call: TRBV18
cdr3_length: 16
cdr3_aa: CASSPLGQGRGDTQYF
cdr3_nt: TGTGCCAGCTCACCACTCGGACAGGGAAGGGGAGATACGCAGTATTTT

clone_size: few
j_call: TRBJ2-5
d_call: .
v_call: TRBV6-5
cdr3_length: 16
cdr3_aa: CASSSDWGRGQETQYF
cdr3_nt: TGTGCCAGCAGTTCCGACTGGGGGAGGGGGCAAGAGACCCAGTACTTC

clone_size: many
j_call: TRBJ1-1
d_call: .
v_call: TRBV10-3
cdr3_length: 12
cdr3_aa: CAARGTDTEAFF
cdr3_nt: TGTGCCGCTCGGGGGACGGACACTGAAGCTTTCTTT

clone_size: .
j_call: TRBJ1-1
d_call: .
v_call: TRBV7-6
cdr3_length: 15
cdr3_aa: CASSPNGAPIPEAFF
cdr3_nt: TGTGCCAGCAGCCCAAATGGGGCGCCAATTCCTGAAGCTTTCTTT

clone_size: many
j_call: TRBJ1-3
d_call: .
v_call: TRBV10-3
cdr3_length: 13
cdr3_aa: CAIRRDSGNTIYF
cdr3_nt: TGTGCCATCAGACGGGACTCTGGAAACACCATATATTTT

clone_size: .
j_call: TRBJ2-5
d_call: .
v_call: TRBV6-6
cdr3_length: 12
cdr3_aa: CASSSDLETQYF
cdr3_nt: TGTGCCAGCAGTTCGGACTTGGAGACCCAGTACTTC

clone_size: many
j_call: TRBJ1-1
d_call: .
v_call: TRBV7-9
cdr3_length: 12
cdr3_aa: CASSLDRVRGSF
cdr3_nt: TGTGCCAGCAGCTTAGATCGGGTCCGCGGGAGCTTT

clone_size: .
j_call: TRBJ1-2
d_call: .
v_call: TRBV7-9
cdr3_length: 15
cdr3_aa: CASTSSGVYTYGYTF
cdr3_nt: TGTGCCAGCACCTCCTCCGGGGTCTACACCTATGGCTACACCTTC

clone_size: few
j_call: TRBJ1-3
d_call: .
v_call: TRBV15
cdr3_length: 14
cdr3_aa: CATSRSGTGNTIYF
cdr3_nt: TGTGCCACCAGCAGGTCAGGGACGGGAAACACCATATATTTT

clone_size: few
j_call: TRBJ2-1
d_call: .
v_call: TRBV7-3
cdr3_length: 15
cdr3_aa: CASSLLQGSYNEQFF
cdr3_nt: TGTGCCAGCAGCCTCCTACAGGGTTCCTACAATGAGCAGTTCTTC